One and the same sample provided the 25 T cell receptor beta chains below, sequenced in a study of blood T cell repertoires in COVID-19. Here immunoSEQ multiplex PCR was the method, and the copy in TCRdb shows in-frame clones only, minus some. The table includes approximately 220,000 clones, approximately 87% detected once. The sample taken for sequencing was peripheral blood. The receptors were sampled from a man in his 60s who had recovered from COVID-19.

The rearrangement links TRBV5-4 to TRBJ2-1; D perhaps matches TRBD1 (6 bases). This CDR3 contains 15 residues. V was clipped by 0 bases and J by 6 bases, with 13 bases between them. The V gene's germline CDR1 is SGHNT and CDR2 YYREEE (reference sequence). The CDR3 spells CASSLATGRLNEQFF. DNA of the CDR3: TGTGCCAGCAGCTTGGCAACAGGGCGGCTCAATGAGCAGTTCTTC.

In its sample, this clone was seen once. V usage is TRBV7-8 and J usage is TRBJ1-2; the match to TRBD1 covers 8 bases. Trimming took 0 bases from V and 6 from J; bases not matched to a gene: 3. The CDR3 length is 14 residues. CDR1 is SGHVS and CDR2 is FQNEAQ in the germline V gene. The CDR3 region has the DNA TGTGCCAGCAGCTTAGCCCCAGGGGGCGATGGCTACACCTTC. Translated: CASSLAPGGDGYTF.

This clone was counted a few times. The chain recombines TRBV7-6 with TRBJ2-7; the D gene is possibly TRBD1 (7 bases). The CDR3 is made up of 14 amino acids. CDR1 is SGHVS, CDR2 FNYEAQ, per germline. V lost 3 bases and J lost 3, with 12 bases in between. The CDR3 loop reads CASSFTQGGYEQYF. CDR3 bases: TGTGCCAGCAGCTTCACCCAGGGGGGCTACGAGCAGTACTTC.

The chain recombines TRBV4-1 with TRBJ2-1, with 11 bases aligning to TRBD2. The germline V gene encodes CDR1 MGHRA and CDR2 YSYEKL. The CDR3 runs 17 residues. Trimming removed 4 bases from V and 6 bases from J; junction bases left unmatched: 11. The CDR3 spells CASSREPTSGIPNEQFF. In nucleotides, the CDR3 is TGCGCCAGCAGCCGAGAACCGACTAGCGGGATTCCCAATGAGCAGTTCTTC.

This clone showed up just once. The chain couples TRBV3-1 (or the pseudogene TRBV3-2) to TRBJ2-2; TRBD2 might be the D (6 bases). The CDR3 length is 14 residues. CDR1 LGHDT and CDR2 YNNKEL come from the germline V gene (reference sequence). V lost 3 bases and J lost 7, with 12 bases in between. The CDR3 coding sequence is TGTGCCAGCAGCCAGCGGACTACTGGCGGGGAGCTGTTTTTT. It is translated as CASSQRTTGGELFF.

The rearrangement joins TRBV30 to TRBJ1-1, with 7 bases matching TRBD1. V lost 3 bases to trimming and J lost 9 bases; unmatched junction nucleotides: 7. CDR1 is GTSNPN and CDR2 is SVGIG in the germline V gene (reference sequence). The CDR3 totals 12 residues. This CDR3 reads CAWRMPDRKAFF. CDR3 DNA: TGTGCCTGGAGAATGCCGGACAGGAAAGCTTTCTTT.

This clone was counted at least ten times. The J gene is TRBJ2-5, the V gene TRBV15; weak D call: TRBD1 (5 bases). CDR1 LNHNV and CDR2 YYDKDF come from the germline V gene (reference sequence). The CDR3 spans 11 residues. With 5 bases removed from V and 9 bases from J, the gap between germline ends came to 10 bases. In DNA form, the CDR3 reads TGTGCCACCAGCTCAGGGTGGGCCCAGTACTTC. Protein sequence: CATSSGWAQYF.

The chain couples TRBV3-1 (or the pseudogene TRBV3-2) to TRBJ2-1; TRBD1 aligns across 9 bases. The CDR3 spans 15 residues. V lost 3 bases to trimming and J lost 4 bases; unmatched junction nucleotides: 4. Per germline, CDR1 LGHDT and CDR2 YNNKEL (reference sequence). CDR3 sequence reads: CASSHGQGNYNEQFF. For the CDR3, the DNA is TGTGCCAGCAGCCATGGACAGGGGAATTACAATGAGCAGTTCTTC.

The chain is built from TRBV5-4 and TRBJ2-5; a possible D gene is TRBD2 (6 bases). Germline V gene lookup returns CDR1 SGHNT and CDR2 YYREEE (reference sequence). Trimming cost V 0 bases and J 5 bases, with 11 bases left between them. This CDR3 has 14 amino acids. The CDR3 loop reads CASSLGGDGETQYF. The CDR3 region has the DNA TGTGCCAGCAGCTTGGGCGGGGACGGGGAGACCCAGTACTTC.

The chain employs TRBV10-2 and TRBJ2-1, with TRBD2 identical over 9 bases. CDR3 length: 16 amino acids. V shed 0 bases and J 4 bases; nucleotides not matched to a gene: 4. Germline CDR1 WSHSY, CDR2 SAAADI. CDR3 sequence: CASSESPLAGYNEQFF. The CDR3 DNA follows: TGCGCCAGCAGTGAGTCCCCCCTAGCGGGGTACAATGAGCAGTTCTTC.

Here the CDR3 DNA reads TGCAGTGCTAGTAAGACTAGCGGCTCCTACGAGCAGTACTTC. Protein product: CSASKTSGSYEQYF. The chain is built from TRBV20-1 and TRBJ2-7, with 9 bases fitting TRBD2. Germline CDR1 DFQATT, CDR2 SNEGSKA (reference sequence). CDR3 length: 14 residues. V lost 3 bases, J lost 0 bases, and 3 bases stayed unmatched.

The chain couples TRBV4-2 to TRBJ1-4; D not resolved. The germline V gene has CDR1 LGHNA and CDR2 YNFKEQ. Trimming removed 1 base from V and 8 bases from J, with 11 bases in between. There are 14 residues in the CDR3. Here the CDR3 reads CASSQAGLTEKLFF. The CDR3 nucleotides are TGTGCCAGCAGCCAAGCGGGGTTAACCGAAAAACTGTTTTTT.

The gene calls are TRBV10-3 and TRBJ2-5; 10 positions agree with TRBD2. This CDR3 contains 13 residues. The V gene's germline CDR1 is ENHRY and CDR2 SYGVKD. V lost 5 bases and J lost 4; bases outside the gene matches: 1. DNA of the CDR3: TGTGCCATCAGTCTAGCGGGAGTAGAGACCCAGTACTTC. It encodes CAISLAGVETQYF.

V is TRBV5-5 and J is TRBJ2-1; 10 bases line up with TRBD1. CDR1 is SGHKS, CDR2 YYEKEE, per germline (reference sequence). There are 17 residues in the CDR3. V gave up 1 base and J gave up 9 bases; unmatched junction bases: 13. CDR3 residues: CASSLNPAGTGVGEQFF. The DNA for the CDR3 is TGTGCCAGCAGCTTGAATCCTGCCGGGACAGGGGTGGGTGAGCAGTTCTTC. Drawing the rest from reference TRBV5-5 and TRBJ2-1, the complete variable domain is DAGVTQSPTHLIKTRGQQVTLRCSPISGHKSVSWYQQVLGQGPQFIFQYYEKEERGRGNFPDRFSARQFPNYSSELNVNALLLGDSALYLCASSLNPAGTGVGEQFFGPGTRLTVL.

The chain couples TRBV2 to TRBJ1-5; possibly TRBD1 for D (5 bases). Trimming removed 7 bases at V and 7 bases at J, with 8 bases between. The CDR3 has 11 amino acids. CDR1 and CDR2 (germline): SNHLY, FYNNEI. In DNA form, the CDR3 reads TGTGCCAGCATCAGGGAACAGCCCCAGCATTTT. The encoded protein is CASIREQPQHF.

In DNA form, the CDR3 reads TGTGCCAGCAGCAATCCGGGACTATACGAGCAGTACTTC. As protein: CASSNPGLYEQYF. This chain links TRBV5-6 with TRBJ2-7, with 7 bases fitting TRBD2. Germline-derived CDR1 and CDR2 are SGHDT and YYEEEE. The J segment lost 4 bases and the V segment lost 4 bases, leaving 5 bases of the junction unmatched. The CDR3 has 13 residues.

The J gene is TRBJ1-2, the V gene TRBV30, with TRBD1 identical over 8 bases. This CDR3 has 13 residues. V shed 4 bases, J shed 7 bases, and the junction held 8 bases outside the gene matches. The germline V gene has CDR1 GTSNPN and CDR2 SVGIG (reference sequence). This CDR3 reads CAWTPGGGGGYTF. The CDR3 nucleotides read TGTGCCTGGACCCCAGGGGGCGGTGGTGGCTACACCTTC.

V is TRBV7-3 and J is TRBJ2-5; TRBD2 matches 10 bases. The V and J ends lost 5 bases and 4 bases, in that order; junction bases with no gene match: 7. Germline loops: CDR1 SGHTA, CDR2 FQGTGA. The CDR3 totals 15 residues. The CDR3 is CASSPLAGVLETQYF. CDR3 in DNA: TGTGCCAGCAGCCCTCTAGCGGGGGTTTTAGAGACCCAGTACTTC. The full variable domain, in which reference TRBV7-3 and TRBJ2-5 provide the parts outside the CDR3, is GAGVSQTPSNKVTEKGKYVELRCDPISGHTALYWYRQSLGQGPEFLIYFQGTGAADDSGLPNDRFFAVRPEGSVSTLKIQRTERGDSAVYLCASSPLAGVLETQYFGPGTRLLVL.

V gene TRBV25-1 combines with J gene TRBJ2-7; TRBD2 aligns across 12 bases. V lost 6 bases to trimming and J lost 3 bases; unmatched junction nucleotides: 0. The length of the CDR3 is 13 residues. Germline assignment: CDR1 MGHDK and CDR2 SYGVNS. The DNA of the CDR3 is TGTGCCAGCAGGACTAGCGGGGGCTACGAGCAGTACTTC. Amino acids: CASRTSGGYEQYF.

The chain has TRBV6-2 or TRBV6-3 and TRBJ1-5, with a weak D call TRBD1 (6 bases). The germline V gene has CDR1 MNHEY and CDR2 SVGEGT. Trimming removed 5 bases at V and 4 bases at J, with 24 bases between. This CDR3 spans 18 amino acids. The CDR3 is CASSAVPGTSLVNQPQHF. In DNA, the CDR3 is TGTGCCAGCAGTGCCGTTCCGGGGACAAGTTTAGTGAATCAGCCCCAGCATTTT.

J is TRBJ1-1 and V is TRBV5-6; D is possibly TRBD1 (6 bases). The CDR3 sequence is 14 residues long. In germline, CDR1 is SGHDT, CDR2 YYEEEE. Between the trimmed V and J ends, which lost 4 bases and 9 bases, there was a span of 19 bases. CDR3 nucleotides: TGTGCCAGCAGCCCCTATGATGAGGGGGTAAAAGCTTTCTTT. Translation: CASSPYDEGVKAFF.

This chain joins TRBV28 and TRBJ1-5; D may be TRBD1 (6 bases). This CDR3 contains 13 residues. V lost 8 bases and J 2 bases, leaving 10 bases between the germline ends. CDR1 MDHEN and CDR2 SYDVKM come from the germline V gene. The CDR3 sequence is CASGAGGNQPQHF. For the CDR3, the DNA is TGTGCCAGCGGGGCAGGGGGCAATCAGCCCCAGCATTTT.

Here the CDR3 DNA reads TGTGCCAGCAGCTGGGCAGGGTTCCCTGAGACCCAGTACTTC. This translates into CASSWAGFPETQYF. The V call is TRBV5-4, the J call TRBJ2-5; D possibly corresponds to TRBD1 (5 bases). The ends were cut back, 3 bases at V and 5 bases at J, with 14 bases in the middle. CDR3 length equals 14 residues. Germline V gives CDR1 SGHNT, CDR2 YYREEE (reference sequence).

The genes are TRBV19 and TRBJ1-2; unclear D gene. V was clipped by 6 bases and J by 3 bases, with 5 bases between them. Germline V gives CDR1 LNHDA, CDR2 SQIVND (reference sequence). CDR3 length equals 11 residues. This CDR3 reads CASREYYGYTF. DNA of the CDR3: TGTGCCAGTAGGGAGTACTATGGCTACACCTTC. Full variable domain (rest looked up from reference TRBV19 and TRBJ1-2): DGGITQSPKYLFRKEGQNVTLSCEQNLNHDAMYWYRQDPGQGLRLIYYSQIVNDFQKGDIAEGYSVSREKKESFPLTVTSAQKNPTAFYLCASREYYGYTFGSGTRLTVV.

The rearrangement joins TRBV27 to TRBJ2-1; D unclear. V dropped 8 bases and J dropped 15 bases, with 11 bases sitting between them. The CDR3 has 9 amino acids. Per germline, CDR1 MNHEY and CDR2 SMNVEV (reference sequence). The CDR3 is CASPPRWFF. In DNA form, the CDR3 reads TGTGCCAGCCCCCCTCGGTGGTTCTTC.